The 20 T cell receptor beta chains presented below share a single source sample, sequenced in a study of cytomegalovirus exposure and HLA in healthy donors. It was with 60 Vbeta and 13 Jbeta primers that the PCR ran. Sequenced by immunoSEQ multiplex PCR; TCRdb stores in-frame clones only, minus some. The sample has 100,000 to 150,000 clones, about two thirds seen once. Sequencing used PBMCs. The receptor source for this set is a man under 40 in good health and CMV-seronegative.

This clone was recorded a few times. This chain joins TRBV30 and TRBJ2-5; 11 nucleotides line up with TRBD2. V lost 3 bases and J lost 2; bases outside the gene matches: 2. CDR3 length: 14 amino acids. CDR1 and CDR2 (germline): GTSNPN, SVGIG (reference sequence). CDR3 in DNA: TGTGCCTGGAGAACTAGCGGGGGACAAGAGACCCAGTACTTC. Translated, it gives CAWRTSGGQETQYF.

This chain uses TRBV19 with TRBJ1-1; the match to TRBD1 covers 9 bases. The CDR3 covers 16 residues. The V and J ends lost 6 bases and 1 base, in that order; junction bases with no gene match: 9. From germline, CDR1 is LNHDA and CDR2 SQIVND (reference sequence). This CDR3 is CASRPRTGEGNTEAFF. In DNA, the CDR3 is TGTGCCAGTAGGCCAAGGACAGGGGAGGGGAACACTGAAGCTTTCTTT.

The chain links TRBV4-1 to TRBJ1-2, with no clear D. The CDR3 spans 16 residues. Germline V gives CDR1 MGHRA, CDR2 YSYEKL. V shed 1 base and J shed 8 bases, with 20 bases lying between them. The CDR3 sequence is CASSQGWGDQREGYTF. The CDR3 nucleotides are TGCGCCAGCAGCCAAGGTTGGGGAGACCAACGAGAGGGCTACACCTTC.

DNA for the CDR3: TGTGCCAGCAGTTTGTTAGGACTAGCATCCACAGATACGCAGTATTTT. It codes for CASSLLGLASTDTQYF. V and J are TRBV27 and TRBJ2-3, with 8 bases that match TRBD2. Germline values: CDR1 MNHEY, CDR2 SMNVEV (reference sequence). The ends lost 3 bases at V and 2 bases at J; junction bases unmatched: 7. The CDR3 contains 16 residues.

This chain uses TRBV5-1 with TRBJ2-5; a possible D gene is TRBD1 (6 bases). V dropped 4 bases and J dropped 2 bases, with 12 bases sitting between them. From germline, CDR1 is SGHRS and CDR2 YFSETQ. The CDR3 has 14 amino acids. The CDR3 loop is CASSATQGQETQYF. The DNA of the CDR3 is TGCGCCAGCAGCGCCACACAGGGTCAAGAGACCCAGTACTTC.

The chain uses TRBV6-1 and TRBJ2-1, with no clear D. V lost 9 bases, J lost 8 bases, and 11 bases lay in between. This CDR3 region has 11 residues. Germline-derived CDR1 and CDR2 are MNHNS and SASEGT. This chain's CDR3 is CASQAWDEQFF. The CDR3 bases are TGTGCCAGTCAGGCCTGGGATGAGCAGTTCTTC.

The genes are TRBV2 and TRBJ2-1; 7 nucleotides agree with TRBD2. CDR3 length equals 16 residues. V was pared by 1 base and J by 10 bases, with 13 bases of the junction left unmatched. Germline CDR1 reads SNHLY; CDR2 reads FYNNEI. The CDR3 nucleotides are TGTGCCAGCAGTGAAGAGTACTCTCAGCTCGGGGGGGAGCAGTTCTTC. Amino acid sequence: CASSEEYSQLGGEQFF.

CDR3 amino acids: CASSLARTKNTANTGELFF. CDR3 nucleotide sequence: TGTGCCAGCAGCTTGGCAAGGACAAAAAACACCGCGAACACCGGGGAGCTGTTTTTT. The chain links TRBV5-6 to TRBJ2-2; TRBD1 might be the D (5 bases). Trimming pared 0 bases from V and 0 bases from J, leaving 18 bases between. This CDR3 spans 19 amino acids. Germline-derived CDR1 and CDR2 are SGHDT and YYEEEE. Filled out from reference TRBV5-6 and TRBJ2-2, the complete variable domain reads DAGVTQSPTHLIKTRGQQVTLRCSPKSGHDTVSWYQQALGQGPQFIFQYYEEEERQRGNFPDRFSGHQFPNYSSELNVNALLLGDSALYLCASSLARTKNTANTGELFFGEGSRLTVL.

This rearrangement joins TRBV6-1 to TRBJ1-4, with TRBD1 as a possible D gene (5 bases). Per the germline V gene, CDR1 is MNHNS and CDR2 is SASEGT. The CDR3 has 13 amino acids. Deletions cut 7 bases from V and 7 bases from J, with 13 bases between. The CDR3 is CASTLPQGEKLFF. Here the CDR3 DNA reads TGTGCCAGCACACTCCCCCAGGGTGAAAAACTGTTTTTT.

The chain combines TRBV6-1 with TRBJ2-5; 16 nucleotides agree with TRBD2. Germline CDR1 reads MNHNS; CDR2 reads SASEGT. The trim removed 6 bases at V and 5 bases at J, leaving 3 bases unmatched. The CDR3 runs to 15 residues. The CDR3 protein is CASSGTSGGAETQYF. CDR3 in DNA: TGTGCCAGCAGCGGGACTAGCGGGGGGGCGGAGACCCAGTACTTC.

This clone was found a few times. The rearrangement uses TRBV7-9 and TRBJ2-3; TRBD2 aligns across 11 bases. Germline V gene data show CDR1 as SEHNR and CDR2 as FQNEAQ (reference sequence). This CDR3 contains 18 residues. The V and J ends lost 4 bases and 1 base, in that order; junction bases with no gene match: 10. CDR3 in amino acids: CASSYNPMTSGGTDTQYF. The CDR3 DNA follows: TGTGCCAGCAGCTACAACCCAATGACTAGCGGGGGCACAGATACGCAGTATTTT.

The J gene is TRBJ2-2, the V gene TRBV11-2; 8 positions match TRBD1. CDR3 length: 18 amino acids. CDR1 is SGHAT and CDR2 is FQNNGV in the germline V gene. V lost 6 bases, J lost 2 bases, and 14 bases stayed unmatched. In DNA, the CDR3 is TGTGCCAGCAGTTACATCATCGGACAGGGACATAACACCGGGGAGCTGTTTTTT. Protein product: CASSYIIGQGHNTGELFF.

This clone has a handful of counts. The chain recombines TRBV9 with TRBJ2-1; D perhaps matches TRBD1 (5 bases). This CDR3 is 16 amino acids long. V was trimmed by 3 bases and J by 5 bases, leaving 18 bases between them. Germline CDR1 is SGDLS and CDR2 is YYNGEE. CDR3 in DNA: TGTGCCAGCAGCGCCCTAGACAGTCCACTCCACAATGAGCAGTTCTTC. Translating gives CASSALDSPLHNEQFF. Based on the CDR3 plus reference TRBV9 and TRBJ2-1, the full variable domain is DSGVTQTPKHLITATGQRVTLRCSPRSGDLSVYWYQQSLDQGLQFLIQYYNGEERAKGNILERFSAQQFPDLHSELNLSSLELGDSALYFCASSALDSPLHNEQFFGPGTRLTVL.

This sequence joins TRBV19 and TRBJ2-2; 7 bases line up with TRBD1. Germline CDR1 reads LNHDA; CDR2 reads SQIVND (reference sequence). The CDR3 covers 13 residues. CDR3 region: CAADRANTGELFF. CDR3 bases: TGTGCAGCTGACAGGGCGAACACCGGGGAGCTGTTTTTT.

This clone was detected only once. The chain has TRBV18 and TRBJ2-1, with TRBD1 matching 8 bases. The V segment lost 3 bases and the J segment 7 bases; nucleotides outside the gene matches: 11. Germline V lookup: CDR1 KGHSH, CDR2 LQKENI. CDR3 length: 16 residues. In DNA form, the CDR3 reads TGTGCCAGCTCACCCCCTGGACAGGGAGTTGTGAATGAGCAGTTCTTC. Encoded protein: CASSPPGQGVVNEQFF.

This clone was seen more than once but under ten times. The chain couples TRBV4-2 to TRBJ2-1; 12 bases match TRBD2. The length of the CDR3 is 17 residues. Germline-derived CDR1 and CDR2 are LGHNA and YNFKEQ. J gave up 5 bases and V 0 bases, and 5 bases lay outside the gene matches. The CDR3 region has the DNA TGTGCCAGCAGCCAAGAACGGACTAGCGGGACTAACAATGAGCAGTTCTTC. Its translation is CASSQERTSGTNNEQFF.

The rearrangement joins TRBV7-9 to TRBJ2-1; D is unresolved. Germline V gives CDR1 SEHNR, CDR2 FQNEAQ (reference sequence). CDR3 size: 15 residues. V lost 1 base to trimming and J lost 8 bases, with 15 bases between them. This CDR3 reads CASSLVRSLGYEQFF. Here the CDR3 DNA reads TGTGCCAGCAGCTTAGTCAGATCGCTAGGCTATGAGCAGTTCTTC.

This clone appeared a few times. The genes are TRBV7-2 and TRBJ1-6; D is ambiguous. Germline CDR1 reads SGHTA; CDR2 reads FQGNSA. The V end lost 3 bases, the J end lost 4 bases, and 7 bases lay between the germline ends. The CDR3 contains 14 residues. The CDR3 DNA follows: TGTGCCAGCAGCTTCGGGGATTATAATTCACCCCTCCACTTT. This sequence encodes CASSFGDYNSPLHF.

The count of this clone is one. CDR3 protein: CAWSFRENSALHF. The DNA for the CDR3 is TGTGCCTGGAGTTTTCGGGAGAATTCGGCCCTCCACTTT. The V gene is TRBV30, the J gene TRBJ1-6, with no clear D. The CDR3 contains 13 residues. CDR1 is GTSNPN, CDR2 SVGIG, per germline (reference sequence). Trimming cost V 2 bases and J 14 bases, with 16 bases left between them.

The V gene is TRBV11-2, the J gene TRBJ1-1, with D maybe TRBD1 (5 bases). V dropped 5 bases and J dropped 0 bases, with 7 bases sitting between them. CDR1 SGHAT and CDR2 FQNNGV come from the germline V gene. The CDR3 covers 13 residues. This chain's CDR3 is CASSATVNTEAFF. CDR3 sequence (DNA): TGTGCCAGCAGCGCGACAGTGAACACTGAAGCTTTCTTT.